The 6 T cell receptor beta chains given below trace back to one sample, sequenced in a study of blood T cells in healthy people across ages. A J-beta primer mix and a sample-barcoded 5' primer were used in a second PCR of about 6 to 12 cycles. TCRdb fed the 5' RACE reads into MiXCR, producing one record per CDR3 protein. The sample records roughly 1,500,000 distinct CDR3 sequences, about 35% being singletons. The sequenced material came from blood. These TCRs come from a woman aged 25 to 45 in good health.

The chain is built from TRBV7-9 and TRBJ2-7; TRBD1 matches 9 bases. This CDR3 comprises 14 residues. CDR1 is SEHNR, CDR2 FQNEAQ, per germline (reference sequence). The ends lost 7 bases at V and 5 bases at J; junction bases unmatched: 9. The CDR3 DNA sequence: TGTGCCAGCAACACAGGGGGCGAGATGGACGAGCAGTACTTC. As protein: CASNTGGEMDEQYF.

This clonotype was picked up a small number of times. This chain connects TRBV9 to TRBJ2-7; either TRBD1 or TRBD2 may fit D (6 bases each). The CDR3 spans 14 residues. Germline V gene data show CDR1 as SGDLS and CDR2 as YYNGEE. V lost 4 bases and J lost 2, with 13 bases in between. Here the CDR3 DNA reads TGTGCCAGCAGCCATACAGGGAGGCCCTACGAGCAGTACTTC. This gives the protein CASSHTGRPYEQYF.

This clonotype was seen more than once but under ten times. The rearrangement links TRBV15 to TRBJ1-5, with D possibly matching TRBD1 (5 bases). Per the germline V gene, CDR1 is LNHNV and CDR2 is YYDKDF (reference sequence). The ends were cut back, 0 bases at V and 3 bases at J, with 12 bases in the middle. There are 16 residues in the CDR3. CDR3 DNA sequence: TGTGCCACCAGCAGAGATCAAGATGGGGCCAATCAGCCCCAGCATTTT. This sequence encodes CATSRDQDGANQPQHF.

The chain couples TRBV6-1 to TRBJ2-1; a weak D match, TRBD2 (6 bases). There are 15 residues in the CDR3. Per the germline V gene, CDR1 is MNHNS and CDR2 is SASEGT. Between the trimmed V and J ends, which lost 2 bases and 10 bases, there was a span of 18 bases. CDR3 sequence: CASSERGGLPSEQFF. The CDR3 coding sequence is TGTGCCAGCAGTGAAAGGGGCGGACTACCCAGCGAGCAGTTCTTC.

The chain is built from TRBV12-3 or TRBV12-4 and TRBJ1-1; D remains unclear. CDR3 size: 13 residues. Trimming took off 3 bases at V and 1 base at J, with 6 bases between the two ends. CDR3 region: CASSFLTNTEAFF. CDR3 in DNA: TGTGCCAGCAGTTTTCTGACGAACACTGAAGCTTTCTTT.

The V and J genes are TRBV7-9 and TRBJ1-4; D call uncertain. The CDR3 has 16 residues. V was clipped by 0 bases and J by 3 bases, with 11 bases between them. The germline CDR1 and CDR2 sequences are SEHNR and FQNEAQ (reference sequence). This CDR3 reads CASSLAVGSPNEKLFF. CDR3 nucleotide sequence: TGTGCCAGCAGCTTAGCGGTGGGCTCCCCTAATGAAAAACTGTTTTTT.